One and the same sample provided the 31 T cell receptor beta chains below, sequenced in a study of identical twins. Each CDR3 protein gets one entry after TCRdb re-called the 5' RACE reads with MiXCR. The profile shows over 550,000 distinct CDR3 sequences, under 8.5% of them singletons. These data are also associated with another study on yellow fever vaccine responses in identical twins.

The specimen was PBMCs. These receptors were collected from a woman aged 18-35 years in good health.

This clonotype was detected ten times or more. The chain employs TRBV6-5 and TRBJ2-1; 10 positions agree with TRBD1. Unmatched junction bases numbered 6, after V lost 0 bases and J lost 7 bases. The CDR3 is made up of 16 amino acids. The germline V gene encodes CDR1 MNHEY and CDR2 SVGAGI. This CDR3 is CASSYSRQGAKNEQFF. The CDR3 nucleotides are TGTGCCAGCAGTTACTCTCGACAGGGGGCGAAAAATGAGCAGTTCTTC.

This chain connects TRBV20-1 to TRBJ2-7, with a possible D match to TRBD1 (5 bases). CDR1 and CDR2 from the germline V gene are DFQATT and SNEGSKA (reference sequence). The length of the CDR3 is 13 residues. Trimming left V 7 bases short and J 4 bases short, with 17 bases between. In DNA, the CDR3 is TGCAGTGGCGCAGGGAACGCTGGGTACGAGCAGTACGTC. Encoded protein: CSGAGNAGYEQYV.

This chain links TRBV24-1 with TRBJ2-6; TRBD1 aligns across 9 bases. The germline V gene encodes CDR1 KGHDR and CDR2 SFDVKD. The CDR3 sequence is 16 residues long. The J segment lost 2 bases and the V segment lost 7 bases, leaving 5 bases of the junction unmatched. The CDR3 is CATSLGQGTGANVLTF. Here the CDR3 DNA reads TGTGCCACCAGCCTTGGACAGGGGACTGGGGCCAACGTCCTGACTTTC.

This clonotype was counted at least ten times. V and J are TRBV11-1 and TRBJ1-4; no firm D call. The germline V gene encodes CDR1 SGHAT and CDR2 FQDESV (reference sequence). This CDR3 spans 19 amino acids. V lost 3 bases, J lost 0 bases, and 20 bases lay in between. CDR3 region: CASSLRSGRLRATNEKLFF. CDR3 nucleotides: TGTGCCAGCAGCTTGAGGTCAGGACGACTTAGAGCAACTAATGAAAAACTGTTTTTT.

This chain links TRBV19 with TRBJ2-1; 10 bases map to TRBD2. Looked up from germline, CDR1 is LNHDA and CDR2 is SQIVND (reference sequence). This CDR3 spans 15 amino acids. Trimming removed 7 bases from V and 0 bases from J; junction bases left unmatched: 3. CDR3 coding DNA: TGTGCCAGTAAACCTAGCGGGAGCTCCTACAATGAGCAGTTCTTC. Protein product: CASKPSGSSYNEQFF.

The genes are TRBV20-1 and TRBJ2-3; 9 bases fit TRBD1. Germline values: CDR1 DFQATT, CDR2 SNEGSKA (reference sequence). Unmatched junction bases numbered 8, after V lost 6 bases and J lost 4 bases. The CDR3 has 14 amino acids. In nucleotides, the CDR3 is TGCAGTGCCCATCGGGGACAGGGCCCAGATACGCAGTATTTT. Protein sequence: CSAHRGQGPDTQYF.

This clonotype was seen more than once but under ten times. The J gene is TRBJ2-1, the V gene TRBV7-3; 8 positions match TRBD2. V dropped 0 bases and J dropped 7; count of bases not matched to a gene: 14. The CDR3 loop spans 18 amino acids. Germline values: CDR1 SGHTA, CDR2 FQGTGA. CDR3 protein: CASSLTGPPGGPGNEQFF. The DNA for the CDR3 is TGTGCCAGCAGCTTAACTGGTCCTCCGGGAGGGCCGGGAAATGAGCAGTTCTTC.

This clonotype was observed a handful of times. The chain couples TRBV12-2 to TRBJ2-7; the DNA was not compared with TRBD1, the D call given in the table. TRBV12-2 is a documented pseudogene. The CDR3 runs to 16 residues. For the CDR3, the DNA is TGTGCAAGTCGCTTATTTCCGGGGGAGAGCTCCTACGAGCAGTACTTC. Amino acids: CASRLFPGESSYEQYF.

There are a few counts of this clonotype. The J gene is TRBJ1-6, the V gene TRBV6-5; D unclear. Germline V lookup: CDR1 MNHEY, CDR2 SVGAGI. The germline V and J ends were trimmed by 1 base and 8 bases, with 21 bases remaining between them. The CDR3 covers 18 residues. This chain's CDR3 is CASSYLGWYDGGDSPLHF. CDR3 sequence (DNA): TGTGCCAGCAGTTACTTAGGATGGTACGATGGTGGGGATTCACCCCTCCACTTT.

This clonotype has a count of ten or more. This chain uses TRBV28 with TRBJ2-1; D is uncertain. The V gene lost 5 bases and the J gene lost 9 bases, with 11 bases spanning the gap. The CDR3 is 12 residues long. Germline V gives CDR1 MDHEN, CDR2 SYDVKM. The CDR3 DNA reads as TGTGCCAGCAGTCCCAACCGTGGTGAGCAGTTCTTC. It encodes CASSPNRGEQFF.

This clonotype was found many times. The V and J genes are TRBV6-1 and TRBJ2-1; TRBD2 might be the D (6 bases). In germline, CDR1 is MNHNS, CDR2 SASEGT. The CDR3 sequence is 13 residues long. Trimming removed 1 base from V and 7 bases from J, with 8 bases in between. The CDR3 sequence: CASSEGRVNEQFF. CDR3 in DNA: TGTGCCAGCAGTGAAGGGAGGGTAAATGAGCAGTTCTTC.

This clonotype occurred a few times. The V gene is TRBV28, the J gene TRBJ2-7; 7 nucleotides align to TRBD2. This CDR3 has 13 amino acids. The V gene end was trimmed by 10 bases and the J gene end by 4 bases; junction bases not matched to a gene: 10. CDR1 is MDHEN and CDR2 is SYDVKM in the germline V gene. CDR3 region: CATGEAGSYEQYF. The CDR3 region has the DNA TGTGCCACCGGTGAAGCGGGATCGTACGAGCAGTACTTC.

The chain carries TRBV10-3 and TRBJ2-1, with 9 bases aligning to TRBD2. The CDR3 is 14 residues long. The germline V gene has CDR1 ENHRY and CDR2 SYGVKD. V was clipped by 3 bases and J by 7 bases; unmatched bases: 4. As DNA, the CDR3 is TGTGCCATCAGTGACGCGGGAGGGCCTAATGAGCAGTTCTTC. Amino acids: CAISDAGGPNEQFF.

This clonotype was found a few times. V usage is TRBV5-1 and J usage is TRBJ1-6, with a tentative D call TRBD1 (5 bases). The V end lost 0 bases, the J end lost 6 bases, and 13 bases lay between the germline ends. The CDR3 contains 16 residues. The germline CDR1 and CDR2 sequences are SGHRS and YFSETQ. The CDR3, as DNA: TGCGCCAGCAGCTTGGGCCTACTCGACAGTAATTCACCCCTCCACTTT. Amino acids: CASSLGLLDSNSPLHF.

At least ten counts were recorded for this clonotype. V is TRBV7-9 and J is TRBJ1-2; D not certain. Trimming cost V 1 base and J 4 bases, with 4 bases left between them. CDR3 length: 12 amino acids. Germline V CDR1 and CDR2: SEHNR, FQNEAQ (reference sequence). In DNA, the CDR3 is TGTGCCAGCAGCTTAGGTATCTATGGCTACACCTTC. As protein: CASSLGIYGYTF.

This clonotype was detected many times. CDR3: CASGHPNTGELFF. The CDR3 nucleotides read TGTGCCAGCGGACATCCGAACACCGGGGAGCTGTTTTTT. This chain links TRBV5-6 with TRBJ2-2; D might be TRBD1 (5 bases). This CDR3 is built from 13 residues. CDR1 and CDR2 (germline): SGHDT, YYEEEE. V lost 7 bases and J lost 0, with 7 bases in between. Full variable domain (outside the CDR3, taken from reference TRBV5-6 and TRBJ2-2): DAGVTQSPTHLIKTRGQQVTLRCSPKSGHDTVSWYQQALGQGPQFIFQYYEEEERQRGNFPDRFSGHQFPNYSSELNVNALLLGDSALYLCASGHPNTGELFFGEGSRLTVL.

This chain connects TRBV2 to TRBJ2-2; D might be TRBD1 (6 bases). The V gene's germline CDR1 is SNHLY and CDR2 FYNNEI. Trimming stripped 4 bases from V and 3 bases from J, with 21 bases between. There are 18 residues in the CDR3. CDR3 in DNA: TGTGCCAGCAGTGGGGACATGACAGAGATTACCGACACCGGGGAGCTGTTTTTT. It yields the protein CASSGDMTEITDTGELFF.

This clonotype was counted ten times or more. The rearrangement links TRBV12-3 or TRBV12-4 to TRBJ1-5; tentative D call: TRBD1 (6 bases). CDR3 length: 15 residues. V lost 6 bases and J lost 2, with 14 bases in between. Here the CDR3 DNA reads TGTGCCAGCAGAGGGGGGGGCGCGGGCAATCAGCCCCAGCATTTT. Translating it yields CASRGGGAGNQPQHF.

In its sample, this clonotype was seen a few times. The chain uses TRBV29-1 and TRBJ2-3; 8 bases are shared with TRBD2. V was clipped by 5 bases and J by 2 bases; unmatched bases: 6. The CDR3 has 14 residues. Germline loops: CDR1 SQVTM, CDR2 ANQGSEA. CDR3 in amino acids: CSVSEAGATDTQYF. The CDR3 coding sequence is TGCAGCGTTTCGGAAGCGGGGGCCACAGATACGCAGTATTTT.

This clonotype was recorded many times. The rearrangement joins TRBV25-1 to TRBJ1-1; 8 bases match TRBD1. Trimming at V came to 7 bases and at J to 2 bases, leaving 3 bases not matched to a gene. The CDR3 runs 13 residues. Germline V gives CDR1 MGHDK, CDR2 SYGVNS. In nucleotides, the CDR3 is TGTGCCAGCACCGGGACAGGTAACACTGAAGCTTTCTTT. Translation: CASTGTGNTEAFF.

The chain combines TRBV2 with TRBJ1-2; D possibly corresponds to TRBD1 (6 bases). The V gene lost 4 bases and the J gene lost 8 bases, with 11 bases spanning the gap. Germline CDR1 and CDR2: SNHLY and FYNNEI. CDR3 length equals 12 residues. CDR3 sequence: CASSAGAKGYTF. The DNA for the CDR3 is TGTGCCAGCAGTGCAGGGGCGAAGGGCTACACCTTC.

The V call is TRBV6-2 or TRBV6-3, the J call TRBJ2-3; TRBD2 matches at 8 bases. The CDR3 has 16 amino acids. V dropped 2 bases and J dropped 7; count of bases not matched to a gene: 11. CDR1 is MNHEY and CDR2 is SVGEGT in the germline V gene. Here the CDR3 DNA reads TGTGCCAGCAGTTACGGTTTTGGTAGCGGGGTAAATACGCAGTATTTT. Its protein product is CASSYGFGSGVNTQYF.

This CDR3 reads CASSLQGLVNTEAFF. As DNA, the CDR3 is TGTGCCAGCAGCTTACAGGGGTTAGTGAACACTGAAGCTTTCTTT. This rearrangement joins TRBV7-9 to TRBJ1-1; a possible D gene is TRBD1 (6 bases). Germline V gene sequence: CDR1 SEHNR, CDR2 FQNEAQ (reference sequence). CDR3 length: 15 amino acids. The V end lost 2 bases, the J end lost 0 bases, and 10 bases lay between the germline ends.

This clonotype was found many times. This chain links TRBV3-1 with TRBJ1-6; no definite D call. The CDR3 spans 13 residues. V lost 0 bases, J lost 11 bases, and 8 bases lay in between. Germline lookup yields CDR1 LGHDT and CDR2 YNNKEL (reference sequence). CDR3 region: CASSQDWLAPLHF. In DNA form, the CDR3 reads TGTGCCAGCAGCCAAGATTGGTTGGCACCCCTCCACTTT.

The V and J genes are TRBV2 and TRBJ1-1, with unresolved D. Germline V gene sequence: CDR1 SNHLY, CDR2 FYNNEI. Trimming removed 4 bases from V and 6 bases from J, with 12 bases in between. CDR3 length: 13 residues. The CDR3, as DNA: TGTGCCAGCAGTGCGGAACTCGTGGCTGAAGCTTTCTTT. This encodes CASSAELVAEAFF.

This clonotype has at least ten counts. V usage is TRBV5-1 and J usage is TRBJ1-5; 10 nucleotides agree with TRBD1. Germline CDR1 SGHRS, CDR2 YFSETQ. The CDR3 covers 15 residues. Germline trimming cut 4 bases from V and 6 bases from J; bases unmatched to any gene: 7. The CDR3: CASSAGQGHGQPQHF. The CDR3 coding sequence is TGCGCCAGCAGCGCGGGACAGGGGCATGGTCAGCCCCAGCATTTT.

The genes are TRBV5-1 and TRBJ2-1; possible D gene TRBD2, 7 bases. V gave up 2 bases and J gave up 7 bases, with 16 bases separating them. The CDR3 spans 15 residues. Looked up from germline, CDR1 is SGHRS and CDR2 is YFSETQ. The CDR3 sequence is CASSFWDGGRNEQFF. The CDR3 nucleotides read TGCGCCAGCAGCTTCTGGGACGGGGGGCGGAATGAGCAGTTCTTC.

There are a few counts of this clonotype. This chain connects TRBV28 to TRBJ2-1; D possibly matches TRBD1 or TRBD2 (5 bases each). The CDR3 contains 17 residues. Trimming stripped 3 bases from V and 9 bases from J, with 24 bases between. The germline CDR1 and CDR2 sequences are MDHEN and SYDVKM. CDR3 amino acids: CASSFGLGTRPGGEQFF. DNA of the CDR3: TGTGCCAGCAGTTTTGGGTTGGGGACCAGACCAGGTGGTGAGCAGTTCTTC.

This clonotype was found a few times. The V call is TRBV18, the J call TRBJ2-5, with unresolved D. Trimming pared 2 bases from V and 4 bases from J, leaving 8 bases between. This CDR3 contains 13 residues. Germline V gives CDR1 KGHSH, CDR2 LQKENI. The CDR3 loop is CASSPNGRETQYF. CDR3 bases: TGTGCCAGCTCACCAAATGGAAGAGAGACCCAGTACTTC.

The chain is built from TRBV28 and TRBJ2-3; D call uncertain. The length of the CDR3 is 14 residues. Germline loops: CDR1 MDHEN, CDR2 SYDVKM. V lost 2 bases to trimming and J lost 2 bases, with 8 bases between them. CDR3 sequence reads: CASSLGRLTDTQYF. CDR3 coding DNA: TGTGCCAGCAGTTTAGGCAGGCTCACAGATACGCAGTATTTT. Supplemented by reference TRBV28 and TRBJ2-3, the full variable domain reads DVKVTQSSRYLVKRTGEKVFLECVQDMDHENMFWYRQDPGLGLRLIYFSYDVKMKEKGDIPEGYSVSREKKERFSLILESASTNQTSMYLCASSLGRLTDTQYFGPGTRLTVL.

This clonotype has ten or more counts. DNA of the CDR3: TGCGCCAGCAGCTTGCGGCTCCAGGGGAACACCGGGGAGCTGTTTTTT. It yields the protein CASSLRLQGNTGELFF. The chain employs TRBV5-1 and TRBJ2-2; possible D gene TRBD1, 5 bases. This CDR3 is 16 amino acids long. From germline, CDR1 is SGHRS and CDR2 YFSETQ. Trimming removed 1 base from V and 1 base from J, with 11 bases in between.